A single TCR beta chain is shown here with its context. The antigen remains unidentified. It was with 60 Vbeta and 13 Jbeta primers that the PCR ran. TCRdb's copy holds only in-frame clones and misses some; the assay was immunoSEQ multiplex PCR. The table shows fewer than 140,000 clones, with roughly four fifths occurring only once. The data originate from a study of cytomegalovirus exposure and HLA in healthy donors. Findings of the study overall: Presence/absence analyses assumed roughly uniform sequencing depth across donors, which may not hold. In a later analysis, the majority of CMV-associated beta chains seemingly showed HLA restriction. Certain indistinguishable V segments, among them TRBV6-2 and TRBV6-3, were excluded.

V was trimmed by 9 bases and J by 9 bases, leaving 20 bases between them. Germline lookup yields CDR1 SEHNR and CDR2 FQNEAQ (reference sequence). The CDR3 contains 13 residues. The chain is built from TRBV7-9 and TRBJ1-1; possibly TRBD1 for D (5 bases). The sequence was collected from a man aged 45 to 65 in good health and CMV-seronegative. The sample taken for sequencing was PBMCs. The DNA for the CDR3 is TGTGCCAGTCTTGCGGGGGAAATCGGCAAAGCTTTCTTT. Translated: CASLAGEIGKAFF.